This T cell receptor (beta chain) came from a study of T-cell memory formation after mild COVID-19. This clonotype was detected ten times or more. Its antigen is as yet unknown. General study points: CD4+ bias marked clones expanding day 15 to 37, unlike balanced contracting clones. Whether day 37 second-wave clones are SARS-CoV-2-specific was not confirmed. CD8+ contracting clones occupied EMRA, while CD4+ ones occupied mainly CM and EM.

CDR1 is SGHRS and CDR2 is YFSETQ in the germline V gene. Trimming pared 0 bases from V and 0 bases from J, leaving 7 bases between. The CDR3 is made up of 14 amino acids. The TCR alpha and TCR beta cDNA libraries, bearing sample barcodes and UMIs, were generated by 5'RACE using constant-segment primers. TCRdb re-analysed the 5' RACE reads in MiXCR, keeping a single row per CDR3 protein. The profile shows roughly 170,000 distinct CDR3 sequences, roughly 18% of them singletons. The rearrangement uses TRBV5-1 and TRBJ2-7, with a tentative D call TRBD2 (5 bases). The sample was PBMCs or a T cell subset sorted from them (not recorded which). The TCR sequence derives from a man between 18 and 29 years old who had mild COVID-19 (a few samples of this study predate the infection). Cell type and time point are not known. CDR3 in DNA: TGCGCCAGCAGCTTGGGTAGCGTCTCCTACGAGCAGTACTTC. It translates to CASSLGSVSYEQYF.